This TCR beta chain was sequenced in a study of technical replicates of blood from a handful of donors. V was cut by 1 base and J by 3 bases, with 9 bases left in between. CDR1 is SGHRS, CDR2 YFSETQ, per germline. This CDR3 is built from 14 residues. The assay was immunoSEQ multiplex PCR, and TCRdb's table has in-frame clones only and misses some. The profile shows about 80,000 clones, under 99% of them singletons. V gene TRBV5-1 combines with J gene TRBJ2-3; possible D gene TRBD2, 5 bases. The sequenced sample consisted of T cells isolated from PBMCs. The receptor's source is a human donor in good health. CDR3 nucleotide sequence: TGCGCCAGCAGCTTGTTGGGCGGGACAGATACGCAGTATTTT. Amino acid sequence: CASSLLGGTDTQYF.